This is a list of T cell receptor beta chains from one sample in a study of T cells in Graves' hyperthyroidism and ophthalmopathy. TCRdb reanalysed the multiplex PCR reads using MiXCR and keeps one entry per CDR3 protein. The sample lists about 500,000 distinct CDR3 sequences, approximately 17% seen once, with about 16% in the top ten. The sequencing sample was made of blood. These TCRs come from a woman aged 18-29 years with Graves' ophthalmopathy. CDR3s include the opening cysteine and the closing phenylalanine or tryptophan. D genes are given only for firm matches. Where a row states a size, it is once, few, many or the class of an expanded clone; other rows omit it.

clone size: many
J gene: TRBJ2-1
D gene: NA
V gene: TRBV28
CDR3 DNA: TGTGCCAGCGGGCAGGAGTCCTACAATGAGCAGTTCTTC
CDR3 protein: CASGQESYNEQFF

clone size: NA
J gene: TRBJ1-3
D gene: NA
V gene: TRBV28
CDR3 DNA: TGTGCCAGCAGTTTCACCTCCCACAGCCCCCCGACCATATATTTT
CDR3 protein: CASSFTSHSPPTIYF

clone size: NA
J gene: TRBJ2-7
D gene: NA
V gene: TRBV19
CDR3 DNA: TGTGCCAGTAGTATTCTGTCGGGGCGCGCCCAGGACGAGCAGTACTTC
CDR3 protein: CASSILSGRAQDEQYF

clone size: few
J gene: TRBJ2-3
D gene: NA
V gene: TRBV4-3
CDR3 DNA: TGCGCCAGCAGCCAAGAAAGGGTGGACACAGATACGCAGTATTTT
CDR3 protein: CASSQERVDTDTQYF

clone size: NA
J gene: TRBJ2-2
D gene: NA
V gene: TRBV3-1
CDR3 DNA: TGTGCCAGCAGCCAAGTCTCCGGGACTGGAAACACCGGGGAGCTGTTTTTT
CDR3 protein: CASSQVSGTGNTGELFF

clone size: many
J gene: TRBJ2-1
D gene: NA
V gene: TRBV10-3
CDR3 DNA: TGTGCCATCAGTGGAAATAGCGCTTACAATGAGCAGTTCTTC
CDR3 protein: CAISGNSAYNEQFF

clone size: few
J gene: TRBJ2-2
D gene: TRBD2
V gene: TRBV7-6
CDR3 DNA: TGTGCCAGCAGCCTTCTAGCGGTGATCACCGGGGAGCTGTTTTTT
CDR3 protein: CASSLLAVITGELFF

clone size: few
J gene: TRBJ2-1
D gene: NA
V gene: TRBV20-1
CDR3 DNA: TGCAGTGCTAGGGCTGAACAGAGGGAGTTCTTC
CDR3 protein: CSARAEQREFF

clone size: many
J gene: TRBJ1-1
D gene: NA
V gene: TRBV10-3
CDR3 DNA: TGTGCCATCAGTGAGTCCTCCGGGGGCTGGAACACTGAAGCTTTCTTT
CDR3 protein: CAISESSGGWNTEAFF

clone size: many
J gene: TRBJ1-4
D gene: NA
V gene: TRBV12-3/TRBV12-4
CDR3 DNA: TGTGCCAGCAGTTTGAGGCAGTCTAATGAAAAACTGTTTTTT
CDR3 protein: CASSLRQSNEKLFF

clone size: many
J gene: TRBJ2-1
D gene: TRBD2
V gene: TRBV7-9
CDR3 DNA: TGTGCCAGCAGCTCCGGGACTAGCGGGGGGGCCCTCTACAATGAGCAGTTCTTC
CDR3 protein: CASSSGTSGGALYNEQFF

clone size: few
J gene: TRBJ2-7
D gene: TRBD2
V gene: TRBV6-1
CDR3 DNA: TGTGCCAGCAGGGGGGACTTCTCTAGCGGATACGAGCAGTACTTC
CDR3 protein: CASRGDFSSGYEQYF

clone size: NA
J gene: TRBJ2-5
D gene: NA
V gene: TRBV6-1
CDR3 DNA: TGTGCCAGCAGTGCCGCCCGGGGTTCGATAAACCAAGAGACCCAGTACTTC
CDR3 protein: CASSAARGSINQETQYF

clone size: many
J gene: TRBJ1-1
D gene: NA
V gene: TRBV12-3/TRBV12-4
CDR3 DNA: TGTGCCAGCAGTTTTCAAGGGCGGAACACTGAAGCTTTCTTT
CDR3 protein: CASSFQGRNTEAFF

clone size: many
J gene: TRBJ2-3
D gene: TRBD1
V gene: TRBV6-1
CDR3 DNA: TGTGCCAGCAGTGAAGACGACAGGGCGAGCACAGATACGCAGTATTTT
CDR3 protein: CASSEDDRASTDTQYF

clone size: many
J gene: TRBJ1-1
D gene: TRBD1
V gene: TRBV3-1
CDR3 DNA: TGTGCCAGCGGCAGGGGGGTTGGGGATACTGAAGCTTTCTTT
CDR3 protein: CASGRGVGDTEAFF

clone size: many
J gene: TRBJ2-1
D gene: NA
V gene: TRBV12-3/TRBV12-4
CDR3 DNA: TGTGCCAGCAGTAGCCCAGCGGTCTACAATGAGCAGTTCTTC
CDR3 protein: CASSSPAVYNEQFF

clone size: many
J gene: TRBJ2-7
D gene: TRBD2
V gene: TRBV30
CDR3 DNA: TGTGCCTGGAGTACTGGGACTAGCGGGTACTACGAGCAGTACTTC
CDR3 protein: CAWSTGTSGYYEQYF

clone size: many
J gene: TRBJ1-2
D gene: NA
V gene: TRBV6-1
CDR3 DNA: TGTGCCAGCAGTGAAGCGCTTCTTGTTAACTATGGCTACACCTTC
CDR3 protein: CASSEALLVNYGYTF

clone size: NA
J gene: TRBJ1-1
D gene: NA
V gene: TRBV2
CDR3 DNA: TGTGCCAGCAGTCAAAGTCAGGGTTTCGCTGAAGCTTTCTTT
CDR3 protein: CASSQSQGFAEAFF

clone size: NA
J gene: TRBJ2-7
D gene: NA
V gene: TRBV4-2
CDR3 DNA: TGTGCCAGCAGCCAAGACGCAAGAGACTACGAGCAGTACTTC
CDR3 protein: CASSQDARDYEQYF

clone size: NA
J gene: TRBJ2-7
D gene: NA
V gene: TRBV5-1
CDR3 DNA: TGCGCCAGCAGCTTGGAAACTTTTGTGGAGCAGTACTTC
CDR3 protein: CASSLETFVEQYF

clone size: many
J gene: TRBJ2-7
D gene: NA
V gene: TRBV28
CDR3 DNA: TGTGCCAGCCGATACGACCGGGCCCAGCGAGACGAGCAGTACTTC
CDR3 protein: CASRYDRAQRDEQYF